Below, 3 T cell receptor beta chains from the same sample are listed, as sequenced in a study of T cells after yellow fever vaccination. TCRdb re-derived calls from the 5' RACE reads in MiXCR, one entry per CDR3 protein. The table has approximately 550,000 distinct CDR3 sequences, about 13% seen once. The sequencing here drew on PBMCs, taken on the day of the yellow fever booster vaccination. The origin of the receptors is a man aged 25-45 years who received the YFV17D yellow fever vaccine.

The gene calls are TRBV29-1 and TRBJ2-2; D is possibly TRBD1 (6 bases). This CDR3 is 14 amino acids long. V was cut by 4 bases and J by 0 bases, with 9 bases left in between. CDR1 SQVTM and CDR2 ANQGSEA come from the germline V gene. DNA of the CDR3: TGCAGCGTTGCCCGGGACACGAACACCGGGGAGCTGTTTTTT. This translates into CSVARDTNTGELFF.

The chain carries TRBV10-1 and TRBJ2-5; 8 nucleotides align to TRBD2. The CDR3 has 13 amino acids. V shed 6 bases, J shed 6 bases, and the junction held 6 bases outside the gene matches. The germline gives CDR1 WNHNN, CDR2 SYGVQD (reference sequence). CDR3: CASRREVGKTQYF. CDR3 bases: TGCGCCAGCAGGCGGGAGGTTGGAAAGACCCAGTACTTC.

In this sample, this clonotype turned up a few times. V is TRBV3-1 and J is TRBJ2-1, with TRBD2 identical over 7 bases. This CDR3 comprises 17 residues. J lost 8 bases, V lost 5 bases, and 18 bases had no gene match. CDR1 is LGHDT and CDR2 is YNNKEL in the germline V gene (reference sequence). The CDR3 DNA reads TGTGCCAGCAGCTCCGGTTCAGGGACTACCGTCATCGATGAGCAGTTCTTC. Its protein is CASSSGSGTTVIDEQFF.